This T cell receptor (beta chain) was obtained from a study of shared clonotypes between healthy human individuals. General study results and limits: Blood was the sole source, and tissue repertoires probably differ. Larger richness was generally estimated for naive than memory subsets.

In this sample, this clone turned up once. Its antigen remains unknown. The same CDR3 can be traced to other DNA sequences in this sample. CDR1 is SGDLS, CDR2 YYNGEE, per germline. This CDR3 is built from 13 residues. Trimming shortened V by 0 bases and J by 5 bases, and 8 bases separated the two germline ends. Repertoires were generated with immunoSEQ multiplex PCR, while TCRdb's copy carries only in-frame clones and drops some. The table records more than 1.2 million clones, approximately 98.5% of them present only once. All the donors were Caucasian adults who lived in Nashville, Tennessee. The genes are TRBV9 and TRBJ2-5; D is unresolved. The receptor's source is a man under 40 in good health. The source material was naive CD4+ T cells sorted from blood. Subset reported: CD45RA+ positively selected. In DNA, the CDR3 is TGTGCCAGCAGCGTAGACTTAGGCGAGACCCAGTACTTC. The encoded protein is CASSVDLGETQYF.